A single T cell receptor beta chain is shown here with its context. Generated by immunoSEQ multiplex PCR, the TCRdb table keeps only in-frame clones and is missing some. The sample has 150,000 to 170,000 clones, over 60% seen once. Germline CDR1 and CDR2: SGDLS and YYNGEE. V was shortened by 3 bases and J by 4 bases, with 14 bases between the two germline ends. The CDR3 covers 15 residues. These data come from a study of blood T cell repertoires in COVID-19. The TCR was taken from a woman aged 80 or over with acute or convalescent COVID-19. The chain recombines TRBV9 with TRBJ1-3, with D maybe TRBD1 (6 bases). Material: peripheral blood. The CDR3 nucleotides read TGTGCCAGCAGCGCCCAGGGGTATGGGGGAAACACCATATATTTT. Protein product: CASSAQGYGGNTIYF.